The 32 T cell receptor beta chains listed next were all sequenced from one sample in a study of Graves' ophthalmopathy and Graves' hyperthyroidism. RNA transcripts provided the template for amplifying TCR beta CDR3 regions. Second-round multiplex PCR followed a first-round RT-PCR using HTBI primers. TCRdb independently ran MiXCR on the multiplex PCR reads; one entry per CDR3 protein. The sample carries roughly 610,000 distinct CDR3 sequences, roughly 20% recorded once. The sequencing input was peripheral blood. All receptors derive from a woman under 30 with stable Graves' hyperthyroidism. Some clones in this sample may be carry-over from other donors' samples.

The rearrangement links TRBV6-4 to TRBJ2-5; TRBD1 might be the D (6 bases). CDR1 MRHNA and CDR2 SNTAGT come from the germline V gene. This CDR3 comprises 17 residues. V shed 8 bases and J shed 1 base, with 23 bases lying between them. CDR3 nucleotides: TGTGCCAGCGGTTACGCCTCAGGGGTGGTAGGCCAAGAGACCCAGTACTTC. Its translation: CASGYASGVVGQETQYF.

Comments on this clonotype: Possible read error: a much larger clone is one base away. The CDR3 does not end in the conserved phenylalanine or tryptophan, so this is likely a read error. The chain recombines TRBV20-1 with TRBJ2-2, with D maybe TRBD1 (6 bases). The CDR3 loop spans 15 amino acids. V was cut by 0 bases and J by 4 bases, with 12 bases left in between. CDR1 DFQATT and CDR2 SNEGSKA come from the germline V gene (reference sequence). The CDR3 DNA sequence: TGCAGTGCTAGAGATTTGGGGGCGGGCACCGGGGAGCTGTTTGTT. It specifies CSARDLGAGTGELFV.

The V and J genes are TRBV6-2 or TRBV6-3 and TRBJ2-7; D uncertain. Trimming stripped 8 bases from V and 4 bases from J, with 9 bases between. CDR1 is MNHEY and CDR2 is SVGEGT in the germline V gene. The CDR3 spans 11 residues. Here the CDR3 reads CASYGGYEQYF. In DNA form, the CDR3 reads TGTGCCAGCTACGGTGGGTACGAGCAGTACTTC.

The V gene is TRBV28, the J gene TRBJ2-1; D possibly matches TRBD1 or TRBD2 (5 bases each). Germline CDR1 and CDR2: MDHEN and SYDVKM. V lost 7 bases and J 4 bases, leaving 14 bases between the germline ends. This CDR3 has 14 residues. The CDR3 coding sequence is TGTGCCAGCAATCCGGGACGGATTTACAATGAGCAGTTCTTC. The encoded protein is CASNPGRIYNEQFF.

This clonotype was recorded many times. This rearrangement joins TRBV10-3 to TRBJ1-1, with a tentative D call TRBD1 (5 bases). V was pared by 4 bases and J by 4 bases, with 10 bases between. The CDR3 has 13 residues. CDR1 is ENHRY and CDR2 is SYGVKD in the germline V gene. The CDR3 DNA sequence: TGTGCCATCAGTGGGGGGTCTGGCACTGAAGCTTTCTTT. This translates into CAISGGSGTEAFF.

The table lists this clonotype with many counts. The chain carries TRBV12-3 or TRBV12-4 and TRBJ1-1; D is unresolved. V was pared by 1 base and J by 6 bases, with 6 bases between. This CDR3 is 12 amino acids long. CDR3 nucleotides: TGTGCCAGCAGTTTAGTACCCCCTGAAGCTTTCTTT. This translates into CASSLVPPEAFF.

This clonotype was seen repeatedly, ten times or more. This chain connects TRBV6-5 to TRBJ2-7, with D unclear. The CDR3 runs to 15 residues. From germline, CDR1 is MNHEY and CDR2 SVGAGI. V was pared by 7 bases and J by 0 bases, with 16 bases between. The CDR3: CASILQLDLSYEQYF. CDR3 in DNA: TGTGCCAGCATTTTGCAGTTAGACCTCTCCTACGAGCAGTACTTC.

There are a few counts of this clonotype. This chain uses TRBV12-3 or TRBV12-4 with TRBJ2-5; D may correspond to TRBD1 or TRBD2 (6 bases each). This CDR3 is 18 amino acids long. The V gene lost 2 bases and the J gene lost 5 bases, with 24 bases spanning the gap. The CDR3 DNA reads TGTGCCAGCAGTTTAAGGGAGCCGGGGGCTAAGCTGGGGGAGACCCAGTACTTC. It translates to CASSLREPGAKLGETQYF.

Ten or more counts support this clonotype. The V gene is TRBV28, the J gene TRBJ2-5; TRBD2 matches 15 bases. With V trimmed by 7 bases and J by 2 bases, 14 bases remained unmatched. CDR1 and CDR2 from the germline V gene are MDHEN and SYDVKM. The CDR3 totals 19 residues. CDR3 coding DNA: TGTGCCAGCACTAACCAGGGACTAGCGGGAGGTTGGGGGCAAGAGACCCAGTACTTC. Protein sequence: CASTNQGLAGGWGQETQYF.

This clonotype was observed many times. The chain is built from TRBV29-1 and TRBJ1-1; D ambiguous. The CDR3 runs to 13 residues. The germline CDR1 and CDR2 sequences are SQVTM and ANQGSEA. V was pared by 4 bases and J by 1 base, with 10 bases between. CDR3 DNA: TGCAGCGTTGCCTTGTCAGGGAACACTGAAGCTTTCTTT. Translating gives CSVALSGNTEAFF.

At least ten counts were recorded for this clonotype. The chain combines TRBV7-3 with TRBJ2-5; D is ambiguous. Trimming left V 5 bases short and J 4 bases short, with 14 bases between. The CDR3 sequence is 14 residues long. From germline, CDR1 is SGHTA and CDR2 FQGTGA. CDR3 region: CASSMGHSGETQYF. Here the CDR3 DNA reads TGTGCCAGCAGCATGGGCCATTCGGGAGAGACCCAGTACTTC.

This rearrangement joins TRBV6-1 to TRBJ2-5; a weak D match, TRBD2 (5 bases). Trimming stripped 5 bases from V and 0 bases from J, with 10 bases between. There are 14 residues in the CDR3. The germline gives CDR1 MNHNS, CDR2 SASEGT. CDR3: CASSKRIHQETQYF. In nucleotides, the CDR3 is TGTGCCAGCAGTAAGCGGATTCACCAAGAGACCCAGTACTTC.

This clonotype was recorded at least ten times. This chain joins TRBV6-2 or TRBV6-3 and TRBJ2-2; 10 nucleotides line up with TRBD2. CDR1 is MNHEY, CDR2 SVGEGT, per germline. V dropped 0 bases and J dropped 3; count of bases not matched to a gene: 7. The CDR3 runs to 18 residues. The CDR3: CASSYSASGRLDTGELFF. The CDR3 nucleotides read TGTGCCAGCAGTTACTCGGCTAGCGGGAGATTAGACACCGGGGAGCTGTTTTTT.

This clonotype came up many times. V gene TRBV28 combines with J gene TRBJ2-7; possible D gene TRBD2, 6 bases. The CDR3 extends over 15 amino acids. CDR1 is MDHEN, CDR2 SYDVKM, per germline. Trimming stripped 1 base from V and 3 bases from J, with 13 bases between. The CDR3 protein is CASSLLGGDDYEQYF. Written as DNA, the CDR3 is TGTGCCAGCAGTTTATTGGGGGGAGATGACTACGAGCAGTACTTC.

The V gene is TRBV12-3 or TRBV12-4, the J gene TRBJ2-7; D is unclear. The ends were cut back, 7 bases at V and 4 bases at J, with 11 bases in the middle. This CDR3 is 12 amino acids long. CDR3 amino acids: CASTAKGYEQYF. CDR3 in DNA: TGTGCCAGCACCGCAAAGGGATACGAGCAGTACTTC.

This clonotype has at least ten counts. The rearrangement joins TRBV7-2 to TRBJ2-7; no definite D call. Germline V gene data show CDR1 as SGHTA and CDR2 as FQGNSA. Trimming shortened V by 5 bases and J by 4 bases, and 9 bases separated the two germline ends. The CDR3 runs to 12 residues. The CDR3 DNA reads TGTGCCAGCAGCCGAATCCCATACGAGCAGTACTTC. It codes for CASSRIPYEQYF.

This clonotype occurred many times. One end of the junction is discordant with germline, which a read error may explain. This rearrangement joins TRBV7-2 to TRBJ2-4; D is unclear. The CDR3 consists of 15 residues. The germline CDR1 and CDR2 sequences are SGHTA and FQGNSA. This CDR3 reads CASSFVPKSENIKYF. CDR3 in DNA: TGTGCCAGCAGCTTTGTCCCAAAGTCAGAAAACATTAAGTACTTC.

This clonotype was counted many times. J is TRBJ2-7 and V is TRBV29-1; maybe TRBD1 (5 bases). Germline CDR1 reads SQVTM; CDR2 reads ANQGSEA. This CDR3 spans 12 amino acids. With 3 bases removed from V and 5 bases from J, the gap between germline ends came to 11 bases. The CDR3 DNA sequence: TGCAGCGTTGAGGGGCGTCGTGACGAGCAGTACTTC. Amino acids: CSVEGRRDEQYF.

Ten or more counts support this clonotype. The chain uses TRBV28 and TRBJ1-2; TRBD1 matches 10 bases. This CDR3 has 17 amino acids. Germline values: CDR1 MDHEN, CDR2 SYDVKM. J gave up 1 base and V 6 bases, and 11 bases lay outside the gene matches. CDR3 sequence: CASSASRDRGGNYGYTF. The CDR3 DNA follows: TGTGCCAGCAGCGCCAGCCGGGACAGGGGAGGTAACTATGGCTACACCTTC.

The chain carries TRBV30 and TRBJ1-2; TRBD1 agrees at 7 bases. CDR3 length: 13 amino acids. Looked up from germline, CDR1 is GTSNPN and CDR2 is SVGIG (reference sequence). The V gene end was trimmed by 3 bases and the J gene end by 6 bases; junction bases not matched to a gene: 7. The CDR3 DNA reads as TGTGCCTGGAGCGAGGGACAGCTGGATGGCTACACCTTC. It specifies CAWSEGQLDGYTF.

This clonotype came up many times. The J gene is TRBJ1-1, the V gene TRBV29-1; D ambiguous. V was shortened by 3 bases and J by 2 bases, with 4 bases between the two germline ends. The CDR3 totals 11 residues. Germline V CDR1 and CDR2: SQVTM, ANQGSEA. DNA for the CDR3: TGCAGCGTTGAGTTAAACACTGAAGCTTTCTTT. As protein: CSVELNTEAFF.

The J gene is TRBJ2-5, the V gene TRBV28, with D perhaps TRBD1 or TRBD2 (7 bases each). Per germline, CDR1 MDHEN and CDR2 SYDVKM. V lost 2 bases, J lost 2 bases, and 12 bases lay in between. The CDR3 spans 15 residues. The CDR3 sequence is CASSLPGGGQETQYF. The CDR3 nucleotides read TGTGCCAGCAGTTTACCAGGGGGAGGGCAAGAGACCCAGTACTTC.

The chain is built from TRBV20-1 and TRBJ1-5; D perhaps matches TRBD1 (6 bases). The CDR3 is 15 residues long. Between the trimmed V and J ends, which lost 0 bases and 6 bases, there was a span of 15 bases. CDR1 and CDR2 (germline): DFQATT, SNEGSKA (reference sequence). As DNA, the CDR3 is TGCAGTGCTAGAGATCCAATCGGGGGGCTTCAGCCCCAGCATTTT. Translating gives CSARDPIGGLQPQHF.

This clonotype was seen ten or more times. This chain uses TRBV28 with TRBJ2-7; 11 nucleotides line up with TRBD1. After removal of 5 bases from V and 7 bases from J, the junction contained 10 bases not matched to a gene. CDR3 length: 15 residues. CDR1 and CDR2 from the germline V gene are MDHEN and SYDVKM. The DNA for the CDR3 is TGTGCCAGCAGTGCGTGGACAGGGGGCCGGGGAGAGCAGTACTTC. Translating it yields CASSAWTGGRGEQYF.

This clonotype was seen repeatedly, ten times or more. This chain uses TRBV6-2 or TRBV6-3 with TRBJ1-1; tentatively, D is TRBD1 (5 bases). The V and J ends lost 0 bases and 2 bases respectively, with 19 bases between them. Per the germline V gene, CDR1 is MNHEY and CDR2 is SVGEGT. This CDR3 is built from 18 residues. CDR3 protein: CASSYSMGGGVGNTEAFF. In DNA, the CDR3 is TGTGCCAGCAGTTACTCGATGGGGGGAGGGGTTGGAAACACTGAAGCTTTCTTT.

The rearrangement uses TRBV6-1 and TRBJ2-2; a possible D gene is TRBD1 (6 bases). Germline V gene data show CDR1 as MNHNS and CDR2 as SASEGT. V was trimmed by 8 bases and J by 6 bases, leaving 13 bases between them. The CDR3 is made up of 13 amino acids. The CDR3 reads CASQDREAGELFF. In nucleotides, the CDR3 is TGTGCCAGCCAGGACAGAGAAGCCGGGGAGCTGTTTTTT.

DNA of the CDR3: TGTGCCAGCAGCCAAGATTATCAGCGAAACTCCTACGAGCAGTACTTC. It is translated as CASSQDYQRNSYEQYF. The rearrangement uses TRBV4-2 and TRBJ2-7; D unclear. The germline gives CDR1 LGHNA, CDR2 YNFKEQ. Trimming removed 0 bases at V and 0 bases at J, with 12 bases between. The CDR3 length is 16 residues.

This clonotype was observed a few times. This chain joins TRBV25-1 and TRBJ1-1; tentative D call: TRBD1 (6 bases). This CDR3 is built from 15 residues. V lost 5 bases, J lost 5 bases, and 18 bases lay in between. Germline CDR1 MGHDK, CDR2 SYGVNS. The chain's CDR3 is CASSLGVGGLTEAFF. The CDR3 DNA sequence: TGTGCCAGCAGTTTGGGGGTGGGGGGGCTTACTGAAGCTTTCTTT.

CDR3 protein: CASGGALYEQYF. Written as DNA, the CDR3 is TGTGCCAGCGGGGGTGCGCTTTACGAGCAGTACTTC. The chain carries TRBV6-1 and TRBJ2-7; D possibly uses TRBD1 or TRBD2 (5 bases each). The V and J ends lost 8 bases and 4 bases respectively, with 12 bases between them. The length of the CDR3 is 12 residues. The germline gives CDR1 MNHNS, CDR2 SASEGT.

The sample holds many counts of this clonotype. The chain carries TRBV5-1 and TRBJ2-5; the D is unclear. The germline V and J ends were trimmed by 2 bases and 0 bases, with 11 bases remaining between them. Looked up from germline, CDR1 is SGHRS and CDR2 is YFSETQ. The CDR3 has 15 amino acids. The CDR3 DNA is TGCGCCAGCAGCTTTTTCCCGTCCAACCAAGAGACCCAGTACTTC. Residues: CASSFFPSNQETQYF. The entire variable domain, with the rest obtained from reference TRBV5-1 and TRBJ2-5, is as follows: KAGVTQTPRYLIKTRGQQVTLSCSPISGHRSVSWYQQTPGQGLQFLFEYFSETQRNKGNFPGRFSGRQFSNSRSEMNVSTLELGDSALYLCASSFFPSNQETQYFGPGTRLLVL.

This clonotype has a count of ten or more. The chain uses TRBV12-3 or TRBV12-4 and TRBJ2-7; a weak D match, TRBD2 (6 bases). V was trimmed by 5 bases and J by 6 bases, leaving 26 bases between them. This CDR3 comprises 17 residues. CDR3 amino acids: CASSHRLVGVRSGEQYF. CDR3 coding DNA: TGTGCCAGCAGTCATCGACTAGTCGGTGTCCGTAGTGGCGAGCAGTACTTC.

Ten or more counts support this clonotype. The chain carries TRBV4-2 and TRBJ2-7, with D perhaps matching TRBD2 (5 bases). This CDR3 region has 17 residues. V lost 0 bases, J lost 2 bases, and 17 bases lay in between. The V gene's germline CDR1 is LGHNA and CDR2 YNFKEQ. The DNA of the CDR3 is TGTGCCAGCAGCCAAGATGGTGGCGGGCATCGCCCCTACGAGCAGTACTTC. Amino acid sequence: CASSQDGGGHRPYEQYF.